The 17 T cell receptor beta chains listed next were all sequenced from one sample in a study of blood T cells in healthy people across ages. Sample-barcoded 5' priming and a J-beta primer mix drove a second PCR of 7 to 11 cycles. In TCRdb, the 5' RACE reads were re-called with MiXCR into one record per CDR3 protein. Of about 900,000 distinct CDR3 sequences in the sample, about 48% were seen once. Sample: blood. These TCRs come from a man aged 30-40 years in good health.

The table lists this clonotype with a few counts. This chain uses TRBV6-1 with TRBJ2-6, with TRBD1 matching over 7 bases. In germline, CDR1 is MNHNS, CDR2 SASEGT. The CDR3 contains 15 residues. The V segment lost 3 bases and the J segment 1 base; nucleotides outside the gene matches: 0. CDR3 sequence reads: CASSEGQSGANVLTF. CDR3 in DNA: TGTGCCAGCAGTGAGGGACAGTCTGGGGCCAACGTCCTGACTTTC.

The sample holds a few counts of this clonotype. The chain employs TRBV2 and TRBJ1-5; 9 bases match TRBD1. Germline-derived CDR1 and CDR2 are SNHLY and FYNNEI. Trimming at V came to 6 bases and at J to 0 bases, leaving 9 bases not matched to a gene. There are 17 residues in the CDR3. CDR3 nucleotide sequence: TGTGCCAGCAGACCGGGACAGGGTTCATATAGCAATCAGCCCCAGCATTTT. Translation: CASRPGQGSYSNQPQHF.

This clonotype was recorded at least ten times. The rearrangement links TRBV7-2 to TRBJ2-1, with 10 positions matching TRBD2. V shed 2 bases and J 7 bases; nucleotides not matched to a gene: 2. CDR1 is SGHTA, CDR2 FQGNSA, per germline. The CDR3 extends over 14 amino acids. The CDR3 coding sequence is TGTGCCAGCAGCTTATTTAGCGGGGGGAATGAGCAGTTCTTC. Residues: CASSLFSGGNEQFF.

This clonotype was seen a handful of times. This chain joins TRBV10-3 and TRBJ2-3; D tentatively reads TRBD1 or TRBD2 (5 bases each). Germline V gene lookup returns CDR1 ENHRY and CDR2 SYGVKD. The CDR3 has 17 amino acids. The ends were cut back, 10 bases at V and 2 bases at J, with 25 bases in the middle. For the CDR3, the DNA is TGTGCCACCAAGACGGACGGGGACGTTGGGGACACAGATACGCAGTATTTT. It is translated as CATKTDGDVGDTDTQYF.

The chain carries TRBV6-4 and TRBJ2-1; 12 bases map to TRBD2. Germline-derived CDR1 and CDR2 are MRHNA and SNTAGT. CDR3 length: 17 amino acids. Trimming took 5 bases from V and 7 from J; bases not matched to a gene: 12. This chain's CDR3 is CASSTGTSGPQGNEQFF. The CDR3 DNA reads as TGTGCCAGCAGTACCGGGACTAGCGGGCCCCAGGGAAATGAGCAGTTCTTC.

This clonotype was seen more than once but under ten times. Just one base apart from a much larger clone, this may be a read error. The V call is TRBV21-1, the J call TRBJ2-6. TRBV21-1 is listed as a pseudogene. The CDR3 has 15 amino acids. DNA for the CDR3: TGTGCCAGCAGCAAAAAGAGCTCTGGGGCCAACGTCCTGACTTTC. It codes for CASSKKSSGANVLTF.

The chain joins TRBV29-1 to TRBJ2-5, with TRBD2 as a possible D gene (5 bases). The V gene's germline CDR1 is SQVTM and CDR2 ANQGSEA. The V gene lost 6 bases and the J gene lost 1 base, with 12 bases spanning the gap. This CDR3 comprises 13 residues. The CDR3 DNA sequence: TGCAGCGTCCCAGCGGCATCCCAAGAGACCCAGTACTTC. The encoded protein is CSVPAASQETQYF.

V usage is TRBV9 and J usage is TRBJ2-1; D gene ambiguous. The CDR3 is 13 amino acids. Germline values: CDR1 SGDLS, CDR2 YYNGEE. V lost 2 bases and J lost 6, with 9 bases in between. CDR3 DNA: TGTGCCAGCAGCGTGGCGACGTCCAATGAGCAGTTCTTC. Encoded protein: CASSVATSNEQFF.

The rearrangement uses TRBV20-1 and TRBJ1-6; D is uncertain. Per germline, CDR1 DFQATT and CDR2 SNEGSKA (reference sequence). Trimming left V 2 bases short and J 7 bases short, with 12 bases between. This CDR3 has 14 residues. The CDR3 nucleotides read TGCAGTGCTAGATCAGATCTGGGGAATTCACCCCTCCACTTT. It is translated as CSARSDLGNSPLHF.

This rearrangement joins TRBV29-1 to TRBJ1-2, with 9 bases identical to TRBD1. Germline CDR1 SQVTM, CDR2 ANQGSEA. With V trimmed by 5 bases and J by 4 bases, 8 bases remained unmatched. This CDR3 is 14 amino acids long. The CDR3 DNA sequence: TGCAGCGTTCGGGACAGGGAGGTCCCCTATGGCTACACCTTC. It yields the protein CSVRDREVPYGYTF.

This clonotype was recorded a few times. The gene calls are TRBV4-3 and TRBJ2-7, with 12 bases aligning to TRBD2. With V trimmed by 2 bases and J by 0 bases, 14 bases remained unmatched. The germline CDR1 and CDR2 sequences are LGHNA and YSLEER. This CDR3 has 20 residues. The CDR3 spells CASSQRALAGGLAGSYEQYF. In nucleotides, the CDR3 is TGCGCCAGCAGCCAACGTGCACTAGCGGGGGGACTAGCGGGCTCCTACGAGCAGTACTTC.

The chain joins TRBV4-2 to TRBJ2-5; a weak D match, TRBD2 (6 bases). Between the trimmed V and J ends, which lost 0 bases and 2 bases, there was a span of 13 bases. Germline CDR1 reads LGHNA; CDR2 reads YNFKEQ. CDR3 length: 16 amino acids. CDR3 sequence: CASSQDPSGRQETQYF. The CDR3 DNA sequence: TGTGCCAGCAGCCAAGATCCCTCCGGGAGACAAGAGACCCAGTACTTC.

The genes are TRBV11-3 and TRBJ2-1; D unclear. The germline CDR1 and CDR2 sequences are SGHNT and YENEEA. The CDR3 is 13 amino acids. Trimming removed 1 base from V and 13 bases from J, with 14 bases in between. The CDR3 DNA reads as TGTGCCAGCAGCTTAGTTGTGGGATCCCTCCAGTTCTTC. Translating gives CASSLVVGSLQFF.

This chain connects TRBV5-1 to TRBJ2-7; weak D call: TRBD2 (5 bases). Trimming took off 0 bases at V and 3 bases at J, with 13 bases between the two ends. CDR3 length equals 15 residues. CDR1 SGHRS and CDR2 YFSETQ come from the germline V gene. CDR3 nucleotide sequence: TGCGCCAGCAGCTTGGATGGCGGGCGTTACTACGAGCAGTACTTC. Translation: CASSLDGGRYYEQYF.

J is TRBJ1-1 and V is TRBV4-2; 7 bases are a match to TRBD1. CDR1 is LGHNA and CDR2 is YNFKEQ in the germline V gene. The CDR3 spans 20 residues. V trimming: 4 bases; J trimming: 0 bases; junction bases outside the gene matches: 20. The DNA for the CDR3 is TGTGCCAGCAGCCGCATTGACAGACAGGGTTTATCGTCAATGAACACTGAAGCTTTCTTT. Translation: CASSRIDRQGLSSMNTEAFF.

This clonotype was observed a few times. The genes are TRBV7-2 and TRBJ1-2, with D possibly being TRBD1 (5 bases). V was clipped by 3 bases and J by 7 bases, with 12 bases between them. This CDR3 is built from 13 residues. Germline CDR1 is SGHTA and CDR2 is FQGNSA. This CDR3 reads CASSFPTVGGYTF. The DNA of the CDR3 is TGTGCCAGCAGCTTTCCGACAGTCGGTGGCTACACCTTC.

V usage is TRBV20-1 and J usage is TRBJ2-7; D gene uncertain. Trimming removed 5 bases at V and 7 bases at J, with 18 bases between. Germline-derived CDR1 and CDR2 are DFQATT and SNEGSKA (reference sequence). CDR3 length: 13 amino acids. The chain's CDR3 is CSAPWSVLKEQYF. The DNA of the CDR3 is TGCAGTGCTCCCTGGAGCGTCCTCAAGGAGCAGTACTTC.